This T cell receptor (beta chain) stems from a study of beta chain features in type 1 diabetes. Overall study findings and caveats: TCRB CDR3s were moderately but significantly shorter in Type 1 diabetes patients in all four CD4+ subsets.

Trimming took 10 bases from V and 5 from J, leaving 14 bases between them. The CDR3 totals 12 residues. CDR1 MNHNY and CDR2 SVGAGI come from the germline V gene (reference sequence). This clone has a handful of counts. What it recognizes is unknown. Expressed TCRB transcripts were sequenced because the isolated RNA had all been reverse transcribed beforehand. Sequencing used immunoSEQ multiplex PCR; TCRdb keeps in-frame clones, though not all of them. The sample carries some 360,000 clones, over 9% recorded once. This sequence joins TRBV6-6 and TRBJ1-1, with a possible D match to TRBD1 (5 bases). The sample taken for sequencing was central memory CD4+ T cells from blood. The sequence derives from a man in his thirties or forties with type 1 diabetes. This CDR3 is CATRDPGTEAFF. As DNA, the CDR3 is TGTGCCACCCGGGACCCGGGGACTGAAGCTTTCTTT.